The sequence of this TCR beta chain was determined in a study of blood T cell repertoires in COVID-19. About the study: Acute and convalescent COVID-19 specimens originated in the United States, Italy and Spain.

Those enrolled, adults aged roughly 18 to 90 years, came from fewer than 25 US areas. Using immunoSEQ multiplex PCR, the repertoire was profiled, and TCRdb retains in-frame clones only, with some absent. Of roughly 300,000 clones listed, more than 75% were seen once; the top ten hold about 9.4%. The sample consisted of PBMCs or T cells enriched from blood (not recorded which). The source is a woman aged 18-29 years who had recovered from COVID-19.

Here the CDR3 reads CAWARDRGQPQHF. CDR3 bases: TGTGCCTGGGCAAGGGACAGGGGGCAGCCCCAGCATTTT. The chain has TRBV30 and TRBJ1-5; 11 nucleotides agree with TRBD1. The CDR3 extends over 13 amino acids. Germline V gives CDR1 GTSNPN, CDR2 SVGIG (reference sequence). The V gene end was trimmed by 5 bases and the J gene end by 7 bases; junction bases not matched to a gene: 4. The full variable domain, completed using reference TRBV30 and TRBJ1-5, is SQTIHQWPATLVQPVGSPLSLECTVEGTSNPNLYWYRQAAGRGLQLLFYSVGIGQISSEVPQNLSASRPQDRQFILSSKKLLLSDSGFYLCAWARDRGQPQHFGDGTRLSIL.